Listed here are 30 T cell receptor beta chains from one sample, sequenced in a study of blood T cell repertoires in COVID-19. Method: immunoSEQ multiplex PCR; TCRdb's copy keeps in-frame clones and lacks some. The sample shows approximately 200,000 clones, roughly 87% of them seen only once. Material: PBMCs or T cells enriched from blood (not recorded which). The origin of the receptors is a man aged 25-40 years who had recovered from COVID-19.

The J gene is TRBJ1-2, the V gene TRBV5-1; tentatively, D is TRBD1 (6 bases). The germline V gene encodes CDR1 SGHRS and CDR2 YFSETQ. V lost 4 bases to trimming and J lost 0 bases, with 16 bases between them. This CDR3 region has 16 residues. CDR3 nucleotide sequence: TGCGCCAGCAGCAGCGGGGACATCCAGACTAACTATGGCTACACCTTC. Translating it yields CASSSGDIQTNYGYTF.

Concerning this clone: This specimen includes other DNA sequences encoding the same CDR3. The chain joins TRBV7-9 to TRBJ2-7; 7 nucleotides align to TRBD2. Germline V gene data show CDR1 as SEHNR and CDR2 as FQNEAQ (reference sequence). V was pared by 1 base and J by 1 base, with 7 bases of the junction left unmatched. The CDR3 covers 16 residues. CDR3 sequence: CASSLEASGSSYEQYF. DNA for the CDR3: TGTGCCAGCAGCTTAGAAGCTAGCGGTTCTTCCTACGAGCAGTACTTC.

This chain links TRBV7-6 with TRBJ2-1, with TRBD2 matching over 8 bases. Germline loops: CDR1 SGHVS, CDR2 FNYEAQ. J lost 7 bases, V lost 5 bases, and 16 bases had no gene match. The CDR3 has 17 residues. CDR3: CASSPDFFLTSGNEQFF. The CDR3 bases are TGTGCCAGCAGCCCCGATTTTTTCCTTACTAGCGGAAATGAGCAGTTCTTC.

The V call is TRBV9, the J call TRBJ1-6; no reliable D call. Between the trimmed V and J ends, which lost 7 bases and 10 bases, there was a span of 12 bases. This CDR3 region has 12 residues. Germline values: CDR1 SGDLS, CDR2 YYNGEE. This chain's CDR3 is CASRHRISPLHF. DNA of the CDR3: TGTGCCAGCCGACACCGAATCTCACCCCTCCACTTT.

The chain links TRBV21-1 to TRBJ2-7; TRBD1, the D gene given by the table, was not confirmed from the DNA. TRBV21-1 is classified as a pseudogene. The CDR3 totals 15 residues. This CDR3 reads CASPWGDRVSYEQYF. The CDR3 DNA reads TGTGCCAGCCCATGGGGGGACAGGGTTTCCTACGAGCAGTACTTC.

V usage is TRBV6-1 and J usage is TRBJ1-2, with D unclear. CDR3 length: 14 residues. The germline gives CDR1 MNHNS, CDR2 SASEGT. Trimming left V 0 bases short and J 5 bases short, with 10 bases between. The CDR3 nucleotides read TGTGCCAGCAGTGAAGCAGCGTACAATTATGGCTACACCTTC. Protein product: CASSEAAYNYGYTF.

This clone has just one count. The chain recombines TRBV6-5 with TRBJ2-7; D call uncertain. Trimming pared 2 bases from V and 4 bases from J, leaving 12 bases between. CDR3 length: 14 residues. Germline V CDR1 and CDR2: MNHEY, SVGAGI. The CDR3 spells CASSYNPLEYEQYF. For the CDR3, the DNA is TGTGCCAGCAGTTACAACCCCTTGGAGTACGAGCAGTACTTC.

The chain uses TRBV11-2 and TRBJ2-7; 11 bases are a match to TRBD1. The junction had 9 bases not matched to a gene; V was cut back by 5 bases and J by 3 bases. This CDR3 is 16 amino acids long. Germline loops: CDR1 SGHAT, CDR2 FQNNGV. CDR3 bases: TGTGCCAGCAGCGCCGCGGTAGGGACAGGGGGCTACGAGCAGTACTTC. This gives the protein CASSAAVGTGGYEQYF.

CDR3 protein: CASSFASYNEQFF. CDR3 DNA: TGTGCCAGCAGTTTCGCGTCCTACAATGAGCAGTTCTTC. The gene calls are TRBV28 and TRBJ2-1; no clear D gene. The germline V and J ends were trimmed by 3 bases and 1 base, with 4 bases remaining between them. The length of the CDR3 is 13 residues. Per the germline V gene, CDR1 is MDHEN and CDR2 is SYDVKM.

This clone was observed a single time. The chain carries TRBV5-1 and TRBJ2-7, with D possibly being TRBD1 (5 bases). Germline CDR1 is SGHRS and CDR2 is YFSETQ. The CDR3 has 14 residues. V lost 1 base, J lost 3 bases, and 11 bases lay in between. The CDR3 DNA sequence: TGCGCCAGCAGCTTGACGGCAGGGTACTACGAGCAGTACTTC. It encodes CASSLTAGYYEQYF. The full variable domain, completed using reference TRBV5-1 and TRBJ2-7, is KAGVTQTPRYLIKTRGQQVTLSCSPISGHRSVSWYQQTPGQGLQFLFEYFSETQRNKGNFPGRFSGRQFSNSRSEMNVSTLELGDSALYLCASSLTAGYYEQYFGPGTRLTVT.

The CDR3 reads CASRGQGVSSYEQYF. The CDR3 DNA reads TGTGCCAGCAGGGGACAGGGGGTAAGCTCCTACGAGCAGTACTTC. The rearrangement joins TRBV6-5 to TRBJ2-7; 11 positions agree with TRBD1. The CDR3 runs to 15 residues. With 6 bases clipped from V and 0 bases from J, the junction kept 4 bases outside the gene matches. Looked up from germline, CDR1 is MNHEY and CDR2 is SVGAGI.

The sample holds one count of this clone. The chain is built from TRBV6-6 and TRBJ1-1; tentative D call: TRBD1 (5 bases). This CDR3 comprises 14 residues. V dropped 4 bases and J dropped 1 base, with 10 bases sitting between them. Looked up from germline, CDR1 is MNHNY and CDR2 is SVGAGI (reference sequence). The CDR3 sequence: CASSSTGGNTEAFF. In DNA, the CDR3 is TGTGCCAGCAGTTCAACCGGGGGGAACACTGAAGCTTTCTTT.

CDR3 DNA sequence: TGTGCCAGTCATAGCAGGGACACCGGGGAGCTGTTTTTT. As protein: CASHSRDTGELFF. The V call is TRBV19, the J call TRBJ2-2, with a weak D call TRBD1 (5 bases). V lost 8 bases to trimming and J lost 3 bases, with 10 bases between them. Germline CDR1 and CDR2: LNHDA and SQIVND (reference sequence). The CDR3 spans 13 residues.

The chain is built from TRBV7-2 and TRBJ1-2; D gene ambiguous. The CDR3 covers 13 residues. V dropped 5 bases and J dropped 8 bases, with 15 bases sitting between them. Germline lookup yields CDR1 SGHTA and CDR2 FQGNSA. The CDR3 protein is CASSLGLSGGYTF. As DNA, the CDR3 is TGTGCCAGCAGCCTTGGACTGAGTGGAGGCTACACCTTC.

The chain uses TRBV13 and TRBJ2-7; tentative D call: TRBD1 (5 bases). The CDR3 extends over 12 amino acids. Germline V lookup: CDR1 PRHDT, CDR2 FYEKMQ (reference sequence). V lost 1 base and J lost 7, with 8 bases in between. CDR3 amino acids: CASSLDYREQYF. The DNA for the CDR3 is TGTGCCAGCAGCTTAGATTACAGGGAGCAGTACTTC.

The rearrangement joins TRBV4-1 to TRBJ1-6; D gene ambiguous. Trimming pared 1 base from V and 0 bases from J, leaving 7 bases between. The CDR3 totals 16 residues. Germline V CDR1 and CDR2: MGHRA, YSYEKL. CDR3 in DNA: TGCGCCAGCAGCCAAGTAAGGAGCTCCTATAATTCACCCCTCCACTTT. Translation: CASSQVRSSYNSPLHF.

This chain links TRBV10-1 with TRBJ2-1; D is unresolved. V was pared by 2 bases and J by 0 bases, with 11 bases between. Germline V gene lookup returns CDR1 WNHNN and CDR2 SYGVQD (reference sequence). The CDR3 is 16 residues long. The CDR3 nucleotides read TGCGCCAGCAGTGAGACTGACTTGAGCTCCTACAATGAGCAGTTCTTC. The encoded protein is CASSETDLSSYNEQFF.

This clone was seen more than once but under ten times. V gene TRBV2 combines with J gene TRBJ1-4; 7 nucleotides match TRBD1. The V gene's germline CDR1 is SNHLY and CDR2 FYNNEI. The CDR3 contains 14 residues. Trimming cost V 2 bases and J 3 bases; bases outside gene matches: 0. CDR3 protein: CASSEQGANEKLFF. CDR3 in DNA: TGTGCCAGCAGTGAACAGGGGGCTAATGAAAAACTGTTTTTT.

This clone has only a few counts. This chain uses TRBV6-2 or TRBV6-3 with TRBJ2-7; tentative D call: TRBD1 (6 bases). The germline gives CDR1 MNHEY, CDR2 SVGEGT. Trimming removed 5 bases at V and 3 bases at J, with 20 bases between. The CDR3 length is 16 residues. Here the CDR3 reads CASSRTVQGPNYEQYF. The CDR3 DNA sequence: TGTGCCAGCAGTCGGACGGTACAGGGTCCAAACTACGAGCAGTACTTC.

The chain joins TRBV7-6 to TRBJ1-1; unclear D gene. The CDR3 sequence is 12 residues long. Germline V gives CDR1 SGHVS, CDR2 FNYEAQ. V gave up 5 bases and J gave up 5 bases, with 9 bases separating them. CDR3 nucleotide sequence: TGTGCCAGCAGCCCGCCACGGACTGAAGCTTTCTTT. Translating gives CASSPPRTEAFF. The entire variable domain, with the rest obtained from reference TRBV7-6 and TRBJ1-1, is as follows: GAGVSQSPRYKVTKRGQDVALRCDPISGHVSLYWYRQALGQGPEFLTYFNYEAQQDKSGLPNDRFSAERPEGSISTLTIQRTEQRDSAMYRCASSPPRTEAFFGQGTRLTVV.

J is TRBJ2-2 and V is TRBV2; TRBD1 aligns across 8 bases. This CDR3 contains 15 residues. V lost 7 bases to trimming and J lost 5 bases; unmatched junction nucleotides: 9. Germline CDR1 reads SNHLY; CDR2 reads FYNNEI. The CDR3 DNA reads TGTGCCAGCACACCGGGACAGGCCAGTACCGGGGAGCTGTTTTTT. It is translated as CASTPGQASTGELFF.

The rearrangement links TRBV25-1 to TRBJ1-5, with D unclear. CDR3 length: 14 amino acids. Per germline, CDR1 MGHDK and CDR2 SYGVNS. Trimming left V 3 bases short and J 7 bases short, with 13 bases between. The CDR3 region is CASSEAGLVQPQHF. The CDR3 nucleotides are TGTGCCAGCAGTGAGGCAGGATTGGTCCAGCCCCAGCATTTT.

The rearrangement links TRBV3-1 (or the pseudogene TRBV3-2) to TRBJ2-7, with TRBD2 matching over 10 bases. Germline assignment: CDR1 LGHDT and CDR2 YNNKEL (reference sequence). Losses at the gene ends were 3 bases for V and 2 bases for J; bases not matched to a gene: 4. The CDR3 length is 15 residues. The CDR3 spells CASSHLAGAPYEQYF. DNA for the CDR3: TGTGCCAGCAGCCACCTAGCGGGAGCTCCCTACGAGCAGTACTTC.

The CDR3 DNA reads TGTGCCAGCAGCTTATGGGAGTCCCAAGAGACCCAGTACTTC. Its translation: CASSLWESQETQYF. This chain uses TRBV7-9 with TRBJ2-5; possibly TRBD2 for D (5 bases). The CDR3 is made up of 14 amino acids. V was shortened by 2 bases and J by 1 base, with 8 bases between the two germline ends. Germline loops: CDR1 SEHNR, CDR2 FQNEAQ (reference sequence).

This CDR3 is CSVETGGGQPQHF. Written as DNA, the CDR3 is TGCAGCGTGGAAACAGGGGGCGGTCAGCCCCAGCATTTT. The chain is built from TRBV29-1 and TRBJ1-5; 9 bases agree with TRBD1. The CDR3 consists of 13 residues. The germline CDR1 and CDR2 sequences are SQVTM and ANQGSEA. V shed 6 bases, J shed 6 bases, and the junction held 6 bases outside the gene matches.

The count of this clone is one. The rearrangement links TRBV7-9 to TRBJ1-2; D remains unclear. The V gene lost 5 bases and the J gene lost 3 bases, with 13 bases spanning the gap. Germline CDR1 and CDR2: SEHNR and FQNEAQ (reference sequence). The CDR3 loop spans 14 amino acids. The CDR3 DNA reads as TGTGCCAGCAGCCAAAACGAGGGCCACTATGGCTACACCTTC. Its translation: CASSQNEGHYGYTF.

The table lists this clone with a few counts. V and J are TRBV21-1 and TRBJ1-5; the table names TRBD1, a call not compared with the DNA. TRBV21-1 is labeled a pseudogene. The CDR3 runs 17 residues. CDR3 bases: TGTGCCAGCAGCAAAGCTGGGCCCGATCATAGCAATCAGCCCCAGCATTTT. Protein: CASSKAGPDHSNQPQHF.

The rearrangement uses TRBV7-2 and TRBJ2-3; D not certain. Per germline, CDR1 SGHTA and CDR2 FQGNSA. The V end was cut by 4 bases, the J end by 2 bases, with 22 bases between. This CDR3 has 18 residues. CDR3 protein: CASSSDLTRVRPTDTQYF. The CDR3 coding sequence is TGTGCCAGCAGCTCCGACCTGACTCGGGTTCGCCCCACAGATACGCAGTATTTT. The complete variable domain, with remaining parts taken from reference TRBV7-2 and TRBJ2-3, reads GAGVSQSPSNKVTEKGKDVELRCDPISGHTALYWYRQSLGQGLEFLIYFQGNSAPDKSGLPSDRFSAERTGGSVSTLTIQRTQQEDSAVYLCASSSDLTRVRPTDTQYFGPGTRLTVL.

This clone showed up just once. The chain uses TRBV7-9 and TRBJ2-1, with 7 bases identical to TRBD2. Per the germline V gene, CDR1 is SEHNR and CDR2 is FQNEAQ (reference sequence). This CDR3 has 16 amino acids. The trim removed 8 bases at V and 0 bases at J, leaving 10 bases unmatched. For the CDR3, the DNA is TGTGCCAGCGACCCGACTAGCACGCGCTCCTACAATGAGCAGTTCTTC. Protein product: CASDPTSTRSYNEQFF.

For this clone: Germline and junction disagree at one end, which may indicate a read error. V usage is TRBV5-5 and J usage is TRBJ1-1; maybe TRBD1 (6 bases). This CDR3 comprises 12 residues. CDR1 and CDR2 (germline): SGHKS, YYEKEE (reference sequence). CDR3 sequence (DNA): TGTACCAGCAGCTTGGACAGCACTGAAGCTTTCTTT. It specifies CTSSLDSTEAFF.